This T cell receptor beta chain was sequenced in a study of human T cells and chemical hapten exposure. TCRdb fed the RACE reads into MiXCR, producing one record per CDR3 protein. The sample includes 35,000 to 50,000 distinct CDR3 sequences, roughly 10% of them seen just once. Described time point: pre-sensitization, week 0. Treatment meaning: therapeutic diphenylcyclopropenone sensitization with weekly scalp DPC. The CDR3 is made up of 15 amino acids. Deletions cut 0 bases from V and 3 bases from J, with 10 bases between. Germline lookup yields CDR1 SGDLS and CDR2 YYNGEE. This clonotype was sampled from a man younger than 40 with alopecia areata. Some clones in this sample may be carry-over from other donors' samples. The V call is TRBV9, the J call TRBJ1-3, with D perhaps TRBD1 (6 bases). Sequencing used whole blood, obtained in connection with sensitization to the hapten diphenylcyclopropenone (DPC). CDR3 sequence: CASSVGTGNGNTIYF. The DNA for the CDR3 is TGTGCCAGCAGCGTAGGAACAGGGAATGGAAACACCATATATTTT.